Given below is one TCR beta chain in context. Original processing methods: From reference gene primer amplification, estimates of nucleated cell counts were derived. Method: immunoSEQ multiplex PCR; TCRdb's copy keeps in-frame clones and lacks some. The DNA gave D and trimming, while V, J and clone size come from that table. The repertoire holds roughly 500,000 clones, 80% to 90% seen once, with approximately 2.9% in the top ten. Trimming left V 10 bases short and J 4 bases short, with 19 bases between. The CDR3 covers 14 residues. Germline V gene lookup returns CDR1 MDHEN and CDR2 SYDVKM. The sample originates from a study of blood T cell repertoires in COVID-19. Turning to the study itself: Spain, Italy and the United States supplied samples that represented acute and convalescent COVID-19. PBMCs, B-cell-depleted T cells, or T cells were the source of the cDNA or gDNA that made up the material.

This chain joins TRBV28 and TRBJ1-2, with D unresolved. The receptor's source is a human donor in a cohort sampled during active COVID-19. Sequenced input: peripheral blood. The CDR3 is CATTDPGLIYGYTF. In nucleotides, the CDR3 is TGTGCCACTACCGACCCGGGGTTAATCTATGGCTACACCTTC.